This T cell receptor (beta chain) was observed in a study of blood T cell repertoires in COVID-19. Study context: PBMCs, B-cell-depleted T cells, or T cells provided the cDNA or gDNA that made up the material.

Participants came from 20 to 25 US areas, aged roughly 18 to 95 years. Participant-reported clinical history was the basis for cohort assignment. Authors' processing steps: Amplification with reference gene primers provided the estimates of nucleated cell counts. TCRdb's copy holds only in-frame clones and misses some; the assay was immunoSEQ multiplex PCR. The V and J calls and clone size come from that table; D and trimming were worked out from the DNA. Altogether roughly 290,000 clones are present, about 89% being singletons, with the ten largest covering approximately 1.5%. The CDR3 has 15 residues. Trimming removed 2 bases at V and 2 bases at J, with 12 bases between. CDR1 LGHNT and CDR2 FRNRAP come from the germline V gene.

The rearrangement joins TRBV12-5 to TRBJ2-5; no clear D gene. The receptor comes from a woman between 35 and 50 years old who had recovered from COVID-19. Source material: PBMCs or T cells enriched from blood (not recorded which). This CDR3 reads CASGLPPYPQETQYF. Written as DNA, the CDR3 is TGTGCTAGTGGTTTGCCACCCTACCCTCAAGAGACCCAGTACTTC.